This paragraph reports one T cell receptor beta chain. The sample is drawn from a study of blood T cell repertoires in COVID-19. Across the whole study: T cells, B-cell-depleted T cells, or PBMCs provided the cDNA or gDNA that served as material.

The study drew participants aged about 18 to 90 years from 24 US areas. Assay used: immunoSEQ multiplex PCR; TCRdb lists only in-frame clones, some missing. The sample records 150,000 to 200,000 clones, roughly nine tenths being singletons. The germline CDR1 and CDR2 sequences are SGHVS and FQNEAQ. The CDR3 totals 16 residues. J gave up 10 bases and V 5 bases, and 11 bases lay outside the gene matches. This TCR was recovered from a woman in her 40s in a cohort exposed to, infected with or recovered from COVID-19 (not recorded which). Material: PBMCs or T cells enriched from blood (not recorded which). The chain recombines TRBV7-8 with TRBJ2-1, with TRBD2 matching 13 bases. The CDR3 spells CASSNNRLAGGLEQFF. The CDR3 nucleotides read TGTGCCAGCAGCAACAACCGACTAGCGGGGGGCTTGGAGCAGTTCTTC.